The next 18 T cell receptor beta chains were all read from a single sample in a study of response to subunit inactivated influenza vaccine. In TCRdb, the RT-PCR reads were re-called with MiXCR into one record per CDR3 protein. The top ten hold approximately 10% of the sample, which has over 650,000 distinct CDR3 sequences, 18% seen once. The sequencing used PBMCs from blood, collected 4 to 6 days after vaccination. These receptors all come from a man aged 45-60 years who received an inactivated influenza vaccine.

This clonotype was seen many times. This chain joins TRBV12-3 or TRBV12-4 and TRBJ2-1; TRBD2 matches at 9 bases. The ends lost 4 bases at V and 7 bases at J; junction bases unmatched: 11. The CDR3 length is 16 residues. CDR3 nucleotide sequence: TGTGCCAGCAGTTCCCTTGCGGGGGGGTTTAGAAATGAGCAGTTCTTC. The encoded protein is CASSSLAGGFRNEQFF.

V usage is TRBV7-9 and J usage is TRBJ2-7; no clear D gene. This CDR3 contains 14 residues. Trimming took off 1 base at V and 3 bases at J, with 10 bases between the two ends. CDR1 is SEHNR and CDR2 is FQNEAQ in the germline V gene (reference sequence). The CDR3 nucleotides read TGTGCCAGCAGCTTAGAGGGAAGCTACTACGAGCAGTACTTC. Translated: CASSLEGSYYEQYF.

This chain links TRBV10-3 with TRBJ2-7; D call uncertain. Trimming stripped 3 bases from V and 2 bases from J, with 11 bases between. CDR1 and CDR2 (germline): ENHRY, SYGVKD. CDR3 length: 14 amino acids. The CDR3 spells CAISDPGKTYEQYF. The CDR3 nucleotides are TGTGCCATCAGTGACCCAGGCAAGACCTACGAGCAGTACTTC.

This clonotype occurred a few times. This chain links TRBV7-2 with TRBJ2-7, with D possibly being TRBD2 (9 bases). This CDR3 contains 16 residues. V shed 5 bases and J shed 2 bases, with 19 bases lying between them. The V gene's germline CDR1 is SGHTA and CDR2 FQGNSA. The CDR3 region is CASSQSGGTGTYEQYF. The DNA of the CDR3 is TGTGCCAGCAGCCAAAGCGGGGGGACAGGAACCTACGAGCAGTACTTC. Drawing the rest from reference TRBV7-2 and TRBJ2-7, the complete variable domain is GAGVSQSPSNKVTEKGKDVELRCDPISGHTALYWYRQSLGQGLEFLIYFQGNSAPDKSGLPSDRFSAERTGGSVSTLTIQRTQQEDSAVYLCASSQSGGTGTYEQYFGPGTRLTVT.

The rearrangement links TRBV18 to TRBJ2-7; a weak D match, TRBD1 (6 bases). Trimming pared 1 base from V and 1 base from J, leaving 14 bases between. Germline CDR1 KGHSH, CDR2 LQKENI. The CDR3 loop spans 16 amino acids. The CDR3 region is CASSPLPGQKSYEQYF. In nucleotides, the CDR3 is TGTGCCAGCTCACCACTCCCGGGACAAAAATCCTACGAGCAGTACTTC.

The V and J genes are TRBV5-1 and TRBJ2-1, with 7 bases fitting TRBD1. The CDR3 is 15 amino acids. Germline assignment: CDR1 SGHRS and CDR2 YFSETQ. With 4 bases clipped from V and 4 bases from J, the junction kept 8 bases outside the gene matches. CDR3 amino acids: CASSSEGAAYNEQFF. The CDR3 coding sequence is TGCGCCAGCAGCAGTGAGGGGGCAGCATACAATGAGCAGTTCTTC. Combining the CDR3 with reference TRBV5-1 and TRBJ2-1 gives the whole variable domain KAGVTQTPRYLIKTRGQQVTLSCSPISGHRSVSWYQQTPGQGLQFLFEYFSETQRNKGNFPGRFSGRQFSNSRSEMNVSTLELGDSALYLCASSSEGAAYNEQFFGPGTRLTVL.

This clonotype has just a few counts. The chain recombines TRBV20-1 with TRBJ2-7; TRBD1 is a possible D gene (5 bases). Per the germline V gene, CDR1 is DFQATT and CDR2 is SNEGSKA (reference sequence). The CDR3 loop spans 10 amino acids. CDR3 sequence: CRAGHDEQYF. DNA of the CDR3: TGCAGGGCAGGGCACGACGAGCAGTACTTC.

This clonotype was found a few times. The V gene is TRBV27, the J gene TRBJ2-5, with TRBD1 matching 9 bases. Germline assignment: CDR1 MNHEY and CDR2 SMNVEV (reference sequence). V lost 5 bases to trimming and J lost 6 bases; unmatched junction nucleotides: 7. This CDR3 has 14 amino acids. The CDR3 nucleotides are TGTGCCAGCAGTCCGAATGGACAGGGGAAGACCCAGTACTTC. This gives the protein CASSPNGQGKTQYF.

This sequence joins TRBV20-1 and TRBJ2-7, with D perhaps being TRBD1 or TRBD2 (5 bases each). Germline V lookup: CDR1 DFQATT, CDR2 SNEGSKA (reference sequence). Trimming took 5 bases from V and 3 from J, leaving 20 bases between them. CDR3 size: 15 residues. The CDR3 reads CSAYLAGDSLYEQYF. CDR3 DNA sequence: TGCAGTGCTTACCTAGCCGGAGACAGCCTCTACGAGCAGTACTTC.

This clonotype turned up a few times. The chain employs TRBV28 and TRBJ1-5, with TRBD1 identical over 8 bases. CDR3 length: 14 amino acids. Germline trimming cut 4 bases from V and 5 bases from J; bases unmatched to any gene: 4. Germline CDR1 reads MDHEN; CDR2 reads SYDVKM. The CDR3 loop is CASSSGQGDQPQHF. The CDR3 DNA is TGTGCCAGCAGTTCTGGACAGGGTGATCAGCCCCAGCATTTT.

This clonotype came up a few times. The chain links TRBV5-5 to TRBJ2-5, with 10 bases lining up with TRBD1. The CDR3 contains 15 residues. Germline V gene data show CDR1 as SGHKS and CDR2 as YYEKEE (reference sequence). The J segment lost 1 base and the V segment lost 2 bases, leaving 2 bases of the junction unmatched. For the CDR3, the DNA is TGTGCCAGCAGCTTAGACAGGGGGCTCCAAGAGACCCAGTACTTC. Translating it yields CASSLDRGLQETQYF. Together with reference TRBV5-5 and TRBJ2-5, the CDR3 gives the full variable domain: DAGVTQSPTHLIKTRGQQVTLRCSPISGHKSVSWYQQVLGQGPQFIFQYYEKEERGRGNFPDRFSARQFPNYSSELNVNALLLGDSALYLCASSLDRGLQETQYFGPGTRLLVL.

This clonotype was seen a handful of times. The chain combines TRBV28 with TRBJ2-5; D is unresolved. The CDR3 is 12 amino acids. Germline V gene lookup returns CDR1 MDHEN and CDR2 SYDVKM. V was shortened by 5 bases and J by 3 bases, with 7 bases between the two germline ends. Here the CDR3 DNA reads TGTGCCAGCAGTGGGATAAAAGAGACCCAGTACTTC. Protein product: CASSGIKETQYF.

This clonotype came up a few times. The chain uses TRBV11-2 and TRBJ2-1; TRBD2 matches at 7 bases. The CDR3 has 16 residues. Germline-derived CDR1 and CDR2 are SGHAT and FQNNGV. V dropped 4 bases and J dropped 4; count of bases not matched to a gene: 10. CDR3 nucleotide sequence: TGTGCCAGCAGCTGGGGGGGAACGGGGGAATACAATGAGCAGTTCTTC. It is translated as CASSWGGTGEYNEQFF.

Only a few counts were recorded for this clonotype. The CDR3 spells CASSLLFRQVNTGELFF. CDR3 nucleotides: TGCGCCAGCAGCTTGCTGTTCCGGCAGGTGAACACCGGGGAGCTGTTTTTT. V and J are TRBV5-1 and TRBJ2-2; the D is unclear. CDR1 is SGHRS and CDR2 is YFSETQ in the germline V gene. V shed 1 base and J shed 1 base, with 14 bases lying between them. This CDR3 is built from 17 residues. The variable domain in full, with the rest retrieved from reference TRBV5-1 and TRBJ2-2, is KAGVTQTPRYLIKTRGQQVTLSCSPISGHRSVSWYQQTPGQGLQFLFEYFSETQRNKGNFPGRFSGRQFSNSRSEMNVSTLELGDSALYLCASSLLFRQVNTGELFFGEGSRLTVL.

A few counts support this clonotype. This chain joins TRBV7-9 and TRBJ1-5; 8 bases align to TRBD1. Germline V lookup: CDR1 SEHNR, CDR2 FQNEAQ (reference sequence). V gave up 4 bases and J gave up 7 bases; unmatched junction bases: 6. The CDR3 loop spans 14 amino acids. CDR3: CASSSGGAGQPQHF. CDR3 sequence (DNA): TGTGCCAGCAGCTCAGGGGGCGCGGGCCAGCCCCAGCATTTT.

The rearrangement joins TRBV4-1 to TRBJ2-1, with D maybe TRBD2 (6 bases). Germline CDR1 reads MGHRA; CDR2 reads YSYEKL. The CDR3 is 16 residues long. Trimming removed 0 bases at V and 8 bases at J, with 17 bases between. The CDR3 DNA is TGCGCCAGCAGCCAAGATAGGGGACTTTCCGGCGATGAGCAGTTCTTC. This gives the protein CASSQDRGLSGDEQFF.

This clonotype has just a few counts. The rearrangement joins TRBV4-1 to TRBJ2-2, with D uncertain. V was shortened by 1 base and J by 1 base, with 4 bases between the two germline ends. This CDR3 has 14 amino acids. Germline V gene data show CDR1 as MGHRA and CDR2 as YSYEKL. This CDR3 is CASSQVMNTGELFF. As DNA, the CDR3 is TGCGCCAGCAGCCAAGTAATGAACACCGGGGAGCTGTTTTTT.

This clonotype showed up many times. This rearrangement joins TRBV10-3 to TRBJ2-7; 10 nucleotides agree with TRBD2. The J segment lost 4 bases and the V segment lost 2 bases, leaving 8 bases of the junction unmatched. This CDR3 comprises 16 residues. In germline, CDR1 is ENHRY, CDR2 SYGVKD. CDR3 protein: CAISETSGRAEYEQYF. DNA for the CDR3: TGTGCCATCAGTGAGACAAGCGGGAGGGCCGAGTACGAGCAGTACTTC.